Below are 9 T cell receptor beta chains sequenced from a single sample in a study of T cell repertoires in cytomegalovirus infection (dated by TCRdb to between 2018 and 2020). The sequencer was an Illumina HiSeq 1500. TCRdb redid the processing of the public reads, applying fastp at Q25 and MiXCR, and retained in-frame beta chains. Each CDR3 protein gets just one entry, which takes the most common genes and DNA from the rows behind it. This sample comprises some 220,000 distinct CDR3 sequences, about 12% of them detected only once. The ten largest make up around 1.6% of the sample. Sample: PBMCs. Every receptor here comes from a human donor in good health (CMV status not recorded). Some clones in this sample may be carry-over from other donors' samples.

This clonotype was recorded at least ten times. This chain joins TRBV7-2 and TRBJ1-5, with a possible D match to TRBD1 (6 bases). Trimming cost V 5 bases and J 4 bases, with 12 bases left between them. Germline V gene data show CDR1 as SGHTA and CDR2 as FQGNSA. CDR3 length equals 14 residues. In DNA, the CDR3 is TGTGCCAGCAGCCCCGGGGGCGCTAATCAGCCCCAGCATTTT. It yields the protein CASSPGGANQPQHF.

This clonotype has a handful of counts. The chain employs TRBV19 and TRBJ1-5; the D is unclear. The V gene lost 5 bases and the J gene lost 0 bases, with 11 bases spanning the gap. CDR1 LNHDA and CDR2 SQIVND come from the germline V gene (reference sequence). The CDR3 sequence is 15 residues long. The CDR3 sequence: CASSATQNSNQPQHF. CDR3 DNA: TGTGCCAGTAGTGCGACACAGAATAGCAATCAGCCCCAGCATTTT.

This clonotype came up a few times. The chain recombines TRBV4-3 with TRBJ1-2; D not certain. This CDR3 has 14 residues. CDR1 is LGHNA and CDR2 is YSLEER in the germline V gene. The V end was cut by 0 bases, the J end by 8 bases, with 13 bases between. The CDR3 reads CASSQERLDGGYTF. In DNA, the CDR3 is TGCGCCAGCAGCCAAGAGAGGTTGGATGGAGGCTACACCTTC.

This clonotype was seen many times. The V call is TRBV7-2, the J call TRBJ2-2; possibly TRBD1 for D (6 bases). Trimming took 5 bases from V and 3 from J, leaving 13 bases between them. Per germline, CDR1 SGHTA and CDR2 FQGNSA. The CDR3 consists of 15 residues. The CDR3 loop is CASSLQGKDTGELFF. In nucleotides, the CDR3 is TGTGCCAGCAGCCTTCAGGGGAAGGACACCGGGGAGCTGTTTTTT.

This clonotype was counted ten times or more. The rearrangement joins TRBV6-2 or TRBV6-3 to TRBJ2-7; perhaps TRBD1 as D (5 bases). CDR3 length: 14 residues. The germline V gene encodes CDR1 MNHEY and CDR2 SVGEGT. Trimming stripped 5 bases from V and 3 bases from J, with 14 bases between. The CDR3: CASSDSHRIYEQYF. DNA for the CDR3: TGTGCCAGCAGTGACAGCCACCGGATCTACGAGCAGTACTTC.

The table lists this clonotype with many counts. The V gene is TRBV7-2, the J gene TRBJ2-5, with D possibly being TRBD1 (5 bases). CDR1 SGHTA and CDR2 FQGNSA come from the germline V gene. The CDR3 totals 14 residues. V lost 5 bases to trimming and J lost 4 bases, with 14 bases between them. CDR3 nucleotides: TGTGCCAGCAGCCGAGATCAGGGCTCAGAGACCCAGTACTTC. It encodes CASSRDQGSETQYF.

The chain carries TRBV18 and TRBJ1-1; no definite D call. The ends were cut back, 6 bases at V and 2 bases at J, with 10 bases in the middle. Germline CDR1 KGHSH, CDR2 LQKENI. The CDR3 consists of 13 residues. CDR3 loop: CASSQIGNTEAFF. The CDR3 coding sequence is TGTGCCAGCTCCCAAATCGGTAACACTGAAGCTTTCTTT.

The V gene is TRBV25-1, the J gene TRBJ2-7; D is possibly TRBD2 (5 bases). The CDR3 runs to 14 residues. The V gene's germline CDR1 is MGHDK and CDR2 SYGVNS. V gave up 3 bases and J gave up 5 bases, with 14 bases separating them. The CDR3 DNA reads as TGTGCCAGCAGTGAGTCGGGGAGTGGGCACGAGCAGTACTTC. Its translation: CASSESGSGHEQYF.

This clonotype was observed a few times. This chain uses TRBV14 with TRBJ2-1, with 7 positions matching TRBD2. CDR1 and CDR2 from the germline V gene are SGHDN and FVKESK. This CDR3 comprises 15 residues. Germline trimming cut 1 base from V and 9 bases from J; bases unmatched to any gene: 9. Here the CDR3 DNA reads TGTGCCAGCAGCCAAGTCCGGAGCGGGATGGGTGAGCAGTTCTTC. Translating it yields CASSQVRSGMGEQFF.